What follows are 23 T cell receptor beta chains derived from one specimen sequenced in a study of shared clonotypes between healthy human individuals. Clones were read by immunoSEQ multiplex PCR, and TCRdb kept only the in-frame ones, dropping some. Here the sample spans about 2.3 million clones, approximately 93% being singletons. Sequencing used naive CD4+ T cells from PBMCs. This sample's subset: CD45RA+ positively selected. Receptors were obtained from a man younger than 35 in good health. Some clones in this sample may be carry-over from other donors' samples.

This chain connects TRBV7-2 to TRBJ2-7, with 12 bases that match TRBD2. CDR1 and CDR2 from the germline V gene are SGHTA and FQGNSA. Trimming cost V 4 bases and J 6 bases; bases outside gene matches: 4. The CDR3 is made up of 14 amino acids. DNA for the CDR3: TGTGCCAGCAGCTGGACTAGCGGGACGCCCGAGCAGTACTTC. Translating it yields CASSWTSGTPEQYF. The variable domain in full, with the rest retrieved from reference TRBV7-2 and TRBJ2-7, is GAGVSQSPSNKVTEKGKDVELRCDPISGHTALYWYRQSLGQGLEFLIYFQGNSAPDKSGLPSDRFSAERTGGSVSTLTIQRTQQEDSAVYLCASSWTSGTPEQYFGPGTRLTVT.

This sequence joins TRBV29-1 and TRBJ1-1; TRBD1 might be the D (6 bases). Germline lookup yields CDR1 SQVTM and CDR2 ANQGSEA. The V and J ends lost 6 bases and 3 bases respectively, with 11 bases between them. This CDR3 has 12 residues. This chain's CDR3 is CSVKQGDTEAFF. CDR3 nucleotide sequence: TGCAGCGTGAAACAGGGAGACACTGAAGCTTTCTTT.

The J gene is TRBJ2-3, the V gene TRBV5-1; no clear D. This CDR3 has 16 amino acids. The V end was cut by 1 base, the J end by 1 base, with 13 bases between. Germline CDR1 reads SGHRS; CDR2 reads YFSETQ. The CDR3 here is CASSLPAVAGTDTQYF. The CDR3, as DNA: TGCGCCAGCAGCTTGCCGGCGGTCGCGGGCACAGATACGCAGTATTTT.

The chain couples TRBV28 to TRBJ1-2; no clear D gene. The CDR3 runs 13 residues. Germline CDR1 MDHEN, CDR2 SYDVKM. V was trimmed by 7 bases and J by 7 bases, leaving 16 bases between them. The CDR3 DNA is TGTGCCAGCACAACGTCCGGGGTGCGTGGCTACACCTTC. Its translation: CASTTSGVRGYTF.

The CDR3 is CASSFTGHEQYF. CDR3 in DNA: TGTGCCAGCAGCTTCACAGGGCACGAGCAGTACTTC. The chain links TRBV7-2 to TRBJ2-7; the D gene is possibly TRBD1 (6 bases). The V and J ends lost 3 bases and 5 bases respectively, with 8 bases between them. Germline V gene sequence: CDR1 SGHTA, CDR2 FQGNSA. The CDR3 covers 12 residues. The full variable domain, completed using reference TRBV7-2 and TRBJ2-7, is GAGVSQSPSNKVTEKGKDVELRCDPISGHTALYWYRQSLGQGLEFLIYFQGNSAPDKSGLPSDRFSAERTGGSVSTLTIQRTQQEDSAVYLCASSFTGHEQYFGPGTRLTVT.

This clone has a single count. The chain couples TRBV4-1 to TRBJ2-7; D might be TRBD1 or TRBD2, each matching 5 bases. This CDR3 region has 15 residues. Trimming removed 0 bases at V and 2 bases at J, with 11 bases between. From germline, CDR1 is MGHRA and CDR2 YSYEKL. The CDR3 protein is CASSQDRGGPYEQYF. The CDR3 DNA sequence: TGCGCCAGCAGCCAAGATCGTGGGGGACCCTACGAGCAGTACTTC.

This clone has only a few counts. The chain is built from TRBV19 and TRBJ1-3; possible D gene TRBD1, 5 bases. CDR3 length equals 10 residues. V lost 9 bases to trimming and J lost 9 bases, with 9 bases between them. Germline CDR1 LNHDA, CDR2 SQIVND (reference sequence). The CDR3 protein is CASRGPTIYF. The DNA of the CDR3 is TGTGCCAGCCGGGGCCCCACCATATATTTT.

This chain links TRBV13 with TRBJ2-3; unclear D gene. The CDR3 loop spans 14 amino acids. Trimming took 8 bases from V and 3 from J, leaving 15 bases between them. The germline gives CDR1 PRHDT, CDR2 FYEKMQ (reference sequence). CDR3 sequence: CASSYNGRTDTQYF. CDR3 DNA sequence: TGTGCCAGCTCCTACAATGGGCGAACAGATACGCAGTATTTT. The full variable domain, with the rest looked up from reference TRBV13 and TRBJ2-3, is AAGVIQSPRHLIKEKRETATLKCYPIPRHDTVYWYQQGPGQDPQFLISFYEKMQSDKGSIPDRFSAQQFSDYHSELNMSSLELGDSALYFCASSYNGRTDTQYFGPGTRLTVL.

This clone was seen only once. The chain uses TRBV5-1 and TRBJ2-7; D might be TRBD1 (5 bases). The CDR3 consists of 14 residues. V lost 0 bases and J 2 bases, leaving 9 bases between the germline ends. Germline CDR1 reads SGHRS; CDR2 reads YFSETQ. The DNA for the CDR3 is TGCGCCAGCAGCTTGGATGGACACCCCTACGAGCAGTACTTC. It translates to CASSLDGHPYEQYF.

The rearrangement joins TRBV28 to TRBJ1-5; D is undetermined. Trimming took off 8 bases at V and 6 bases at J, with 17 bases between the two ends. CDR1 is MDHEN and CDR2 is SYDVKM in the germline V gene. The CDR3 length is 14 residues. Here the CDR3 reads CASGPAGYGQPQHF. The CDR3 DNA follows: TGTGCCAGCGGGCCCGCCGGGTACGGTCAGCCCCAGCATTTT.

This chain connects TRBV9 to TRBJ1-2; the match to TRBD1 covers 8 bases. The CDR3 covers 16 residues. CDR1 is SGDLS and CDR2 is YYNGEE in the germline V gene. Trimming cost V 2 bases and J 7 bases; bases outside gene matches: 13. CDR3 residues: CASSVESTGDFSGYTF. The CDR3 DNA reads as TGTGCCAGCAGCGTGGAATCGACAGGGGATTTCTCTGGCTACACCTTC.

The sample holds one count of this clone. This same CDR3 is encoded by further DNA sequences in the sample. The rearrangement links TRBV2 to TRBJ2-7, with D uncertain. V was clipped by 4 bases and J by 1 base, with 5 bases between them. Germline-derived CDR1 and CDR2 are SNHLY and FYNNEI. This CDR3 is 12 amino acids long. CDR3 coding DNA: TGTGCCAGCAGTGCAGATTCCTACGAGCAGTACTTC. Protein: CASSADSYEQYF.

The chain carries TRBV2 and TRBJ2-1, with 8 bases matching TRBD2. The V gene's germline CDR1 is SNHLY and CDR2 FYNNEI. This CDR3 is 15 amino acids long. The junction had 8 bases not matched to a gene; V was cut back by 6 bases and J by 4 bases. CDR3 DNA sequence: TGTGCCAGCAGCTGGGATACTAGCGGTTACAATGAGCAGTTCTTC. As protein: CASSWDTSGYNEQFF. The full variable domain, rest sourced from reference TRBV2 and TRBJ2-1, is EPEVTQTPSHQVTQMGQEVILRCVPISNHLYFYWYRQILGQKVEFLVSFYNNEISEKSEIFDDQFSVERPDGSNFTLKIRSTKLEDSAMYFCASSWDTSGYNEQFFGPGTRLTVL.

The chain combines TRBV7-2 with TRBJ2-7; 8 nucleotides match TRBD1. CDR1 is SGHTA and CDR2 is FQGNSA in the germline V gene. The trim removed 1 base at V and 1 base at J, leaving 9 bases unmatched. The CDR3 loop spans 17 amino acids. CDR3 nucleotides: TGTGCCAGCAGCTTAGAATTGTTGCGGGACAGGTCCTACGAGCAGTACTTC. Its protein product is CASSLELLRDRSYEQYF.

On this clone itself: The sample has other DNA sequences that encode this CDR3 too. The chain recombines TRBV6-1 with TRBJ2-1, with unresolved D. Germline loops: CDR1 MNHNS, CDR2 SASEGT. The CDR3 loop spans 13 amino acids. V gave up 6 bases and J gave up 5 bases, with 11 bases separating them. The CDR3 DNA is TGTGCCAGCAGGTGGGGTCAGGACAATGAGCAGTTCTTC. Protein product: CASRWGQDNEQFF.

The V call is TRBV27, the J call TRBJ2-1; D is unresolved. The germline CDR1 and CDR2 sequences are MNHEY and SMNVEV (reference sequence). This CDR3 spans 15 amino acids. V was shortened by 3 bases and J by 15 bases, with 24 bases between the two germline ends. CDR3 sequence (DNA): TGTGCCAGCAGTTTTATAGGAACGGTGGCCTTCAGCCGGTTCTTC. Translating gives CASSFIGTVAFSRFF.

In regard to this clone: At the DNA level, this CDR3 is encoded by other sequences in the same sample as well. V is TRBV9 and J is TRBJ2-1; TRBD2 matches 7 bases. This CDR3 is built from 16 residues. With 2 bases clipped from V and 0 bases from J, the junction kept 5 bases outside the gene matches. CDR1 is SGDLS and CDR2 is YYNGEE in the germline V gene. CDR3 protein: CASSVLGGSSYNEQFF. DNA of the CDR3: TGTGCCAGCAGCGTCTTAGGCGGGAGCTCCTACAATGAGCAGTTCTTC.

This CDR3 is CASSVEGGRYEQYF. The CDR3 DNA reads TGTGCCAGCAGCGTAGAGGGGGGGCGCTACGAGCAGTACTTC. The J gene is TRBJ2-7, the V gene TRBV9, with D tentatively TRBD2 (7 bases). The V end lost 0 bases, the J end lost 3 bases, and 10 bases lay between the germline ends. The CDR3 consists of 14 residues. Per germline, CDR1 SGDLS and CDR2 YYNGEE. The full variable domain, rest sourced from reference TRBV9 and TRBJ2-7, is DSGVTQTPKHLITATGQRVTLRCSPRSGDLSVYWYQQSLDQGLQFLIQYYNGEERAKGNILERFSAQQFPDLHSELNLSSLELGDSALYFCASSVEGGRYEQYFGPGTRLTVT.

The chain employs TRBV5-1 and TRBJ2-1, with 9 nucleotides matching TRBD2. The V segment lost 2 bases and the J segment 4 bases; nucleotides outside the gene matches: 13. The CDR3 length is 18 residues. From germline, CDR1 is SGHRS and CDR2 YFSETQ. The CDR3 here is CASSFRRWSSGSYNEQFF. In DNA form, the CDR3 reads TGCGCCAGCAGCTTTCGGCGATGGAGTAGCGGGAGTTACAATGAGCAGTTCTTC.

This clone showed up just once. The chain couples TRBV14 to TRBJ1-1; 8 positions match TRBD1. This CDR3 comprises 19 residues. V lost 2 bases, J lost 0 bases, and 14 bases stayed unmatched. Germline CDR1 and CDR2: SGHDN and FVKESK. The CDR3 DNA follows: TGTGCCAGCAGCCAAAGTACCGGACAGGGCCTTTCCATGAACACTGAAGCTTTCTTT. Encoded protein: CASSQSTGQGLSMNTEAFF.

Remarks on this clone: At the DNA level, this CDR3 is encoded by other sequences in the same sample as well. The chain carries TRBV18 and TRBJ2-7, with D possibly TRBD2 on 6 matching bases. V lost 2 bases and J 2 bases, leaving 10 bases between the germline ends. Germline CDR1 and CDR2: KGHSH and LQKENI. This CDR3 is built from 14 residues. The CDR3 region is CASSPGRKTYEQYF. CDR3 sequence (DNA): TGTGCCAGCTCACCAGGGAGGAAGACCTACGAGCAGTACTTC.

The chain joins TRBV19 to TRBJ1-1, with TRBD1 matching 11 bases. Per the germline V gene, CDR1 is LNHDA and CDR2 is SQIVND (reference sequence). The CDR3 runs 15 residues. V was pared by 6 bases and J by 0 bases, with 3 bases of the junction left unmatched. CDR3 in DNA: TGTGCCAGTAGCATGGACAGGGGGCTGAACACTGAAGCTTTCTTT. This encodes CASSMDRGLNTEAFF.

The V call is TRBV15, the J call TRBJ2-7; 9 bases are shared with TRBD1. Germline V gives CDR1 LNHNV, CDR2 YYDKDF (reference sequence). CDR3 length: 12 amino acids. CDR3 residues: CATSIDRGVQLV. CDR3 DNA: TGTGCCACCAGCATAGACAGGGGGGTGCAGTTAGTC.